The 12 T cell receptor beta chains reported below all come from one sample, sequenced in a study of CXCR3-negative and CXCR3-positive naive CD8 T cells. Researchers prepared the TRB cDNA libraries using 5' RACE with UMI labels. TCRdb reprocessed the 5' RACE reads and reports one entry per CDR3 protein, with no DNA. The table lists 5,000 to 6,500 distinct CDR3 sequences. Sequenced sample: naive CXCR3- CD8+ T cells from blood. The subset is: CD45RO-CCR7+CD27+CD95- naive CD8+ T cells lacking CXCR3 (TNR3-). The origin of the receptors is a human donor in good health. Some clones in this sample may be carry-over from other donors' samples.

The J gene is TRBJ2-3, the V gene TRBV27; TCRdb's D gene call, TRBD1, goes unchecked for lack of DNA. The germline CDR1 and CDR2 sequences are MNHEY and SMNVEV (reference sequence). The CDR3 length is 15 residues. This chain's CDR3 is CASSLRQISTDTQYF.

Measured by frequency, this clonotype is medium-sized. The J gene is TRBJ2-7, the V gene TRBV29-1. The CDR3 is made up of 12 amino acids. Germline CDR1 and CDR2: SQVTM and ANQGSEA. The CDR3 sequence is CSVEGRFYEQYF.

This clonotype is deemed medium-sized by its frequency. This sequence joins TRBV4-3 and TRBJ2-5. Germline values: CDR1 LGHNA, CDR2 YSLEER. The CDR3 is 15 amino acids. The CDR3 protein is CASSQDTGSGETQYF.

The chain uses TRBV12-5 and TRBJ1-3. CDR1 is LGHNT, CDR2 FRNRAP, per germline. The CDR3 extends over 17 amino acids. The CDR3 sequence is CASGFSKQGPSGNTIYF.

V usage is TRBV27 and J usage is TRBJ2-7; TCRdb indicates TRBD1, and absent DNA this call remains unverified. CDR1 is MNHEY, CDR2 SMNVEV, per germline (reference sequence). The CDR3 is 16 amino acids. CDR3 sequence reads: CASKGLGTVSSYEQYF.

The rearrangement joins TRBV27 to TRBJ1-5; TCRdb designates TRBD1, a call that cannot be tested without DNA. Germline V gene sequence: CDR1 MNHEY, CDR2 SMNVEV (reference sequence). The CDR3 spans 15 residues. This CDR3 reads CASSYRQGGNQPQHF.

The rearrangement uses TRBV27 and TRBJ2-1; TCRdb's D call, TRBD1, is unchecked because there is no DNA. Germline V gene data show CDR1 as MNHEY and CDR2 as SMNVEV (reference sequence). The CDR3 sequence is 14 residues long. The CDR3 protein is CASSLRQGRNEQFF.

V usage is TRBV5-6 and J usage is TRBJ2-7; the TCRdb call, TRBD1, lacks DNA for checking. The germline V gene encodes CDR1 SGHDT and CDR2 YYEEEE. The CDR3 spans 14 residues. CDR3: CASSPWDSSYEQYF.

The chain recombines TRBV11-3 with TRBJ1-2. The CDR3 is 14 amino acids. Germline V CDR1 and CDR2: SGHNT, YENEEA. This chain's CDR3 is CASSHPTVAYGYTF.

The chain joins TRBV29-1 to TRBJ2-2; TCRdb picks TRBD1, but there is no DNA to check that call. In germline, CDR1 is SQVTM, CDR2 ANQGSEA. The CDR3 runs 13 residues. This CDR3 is CSVTGQDTGELFF.

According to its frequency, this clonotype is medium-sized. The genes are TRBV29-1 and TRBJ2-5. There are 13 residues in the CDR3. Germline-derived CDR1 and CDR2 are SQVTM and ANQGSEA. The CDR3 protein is CSVEDQVGETQYF.

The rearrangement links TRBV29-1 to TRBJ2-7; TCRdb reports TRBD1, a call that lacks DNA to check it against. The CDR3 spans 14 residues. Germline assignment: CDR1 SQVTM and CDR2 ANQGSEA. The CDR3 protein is CSVEIGTVDYEQYF.